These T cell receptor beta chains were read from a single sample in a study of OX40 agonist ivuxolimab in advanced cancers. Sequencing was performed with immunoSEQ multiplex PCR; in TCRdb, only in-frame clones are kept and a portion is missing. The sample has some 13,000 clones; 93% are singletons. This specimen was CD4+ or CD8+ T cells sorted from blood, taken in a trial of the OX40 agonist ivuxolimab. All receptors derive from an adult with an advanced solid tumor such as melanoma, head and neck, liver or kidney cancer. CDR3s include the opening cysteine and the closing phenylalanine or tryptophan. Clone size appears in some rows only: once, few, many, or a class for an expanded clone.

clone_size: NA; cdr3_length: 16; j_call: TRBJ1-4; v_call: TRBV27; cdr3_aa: CASSPLPPRSNEKLFF
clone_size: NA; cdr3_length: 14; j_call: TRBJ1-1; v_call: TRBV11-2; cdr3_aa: CASSLVATGTEAFF
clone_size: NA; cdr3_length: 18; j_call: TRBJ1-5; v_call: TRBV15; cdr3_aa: CATSRTSNTGIGSQPQHF
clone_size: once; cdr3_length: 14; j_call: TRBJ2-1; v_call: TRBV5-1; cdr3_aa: CASRHGAGSNEQFF
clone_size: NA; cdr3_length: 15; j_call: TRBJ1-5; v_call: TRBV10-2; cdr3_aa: CASTRDSGSNQPQHF
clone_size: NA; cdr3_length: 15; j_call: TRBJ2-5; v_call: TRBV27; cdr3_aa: CASNHGTGQQETQYF
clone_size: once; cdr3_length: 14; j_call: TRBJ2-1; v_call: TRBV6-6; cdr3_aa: CASTVGTGGDEQFF
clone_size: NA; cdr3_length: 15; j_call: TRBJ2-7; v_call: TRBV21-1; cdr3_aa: CASSKAAGLTYEQYF
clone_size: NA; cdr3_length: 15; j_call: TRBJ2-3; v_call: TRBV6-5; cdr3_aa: CASSSLAGGGDTQYF
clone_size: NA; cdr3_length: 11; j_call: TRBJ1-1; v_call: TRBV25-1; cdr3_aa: CASTRTGVAFF
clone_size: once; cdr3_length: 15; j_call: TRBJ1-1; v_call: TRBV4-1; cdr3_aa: CASSQDVGAATEAFF
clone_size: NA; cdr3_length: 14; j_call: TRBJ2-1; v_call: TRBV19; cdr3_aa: CASSLLAGGNEQFF
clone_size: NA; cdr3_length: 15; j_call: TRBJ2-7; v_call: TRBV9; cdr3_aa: CASSVVADPWREQYF
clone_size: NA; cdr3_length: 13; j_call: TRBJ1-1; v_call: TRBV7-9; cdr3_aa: CASSFERDTEAFF
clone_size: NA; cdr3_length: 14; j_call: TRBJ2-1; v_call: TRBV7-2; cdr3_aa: CASSFSVGDNEQFF
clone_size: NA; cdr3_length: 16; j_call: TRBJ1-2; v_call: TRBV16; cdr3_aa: CASSPSRTGKNYGYTF
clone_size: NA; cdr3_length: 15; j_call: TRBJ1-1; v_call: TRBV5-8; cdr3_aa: CASSLGQGLNTEAFF
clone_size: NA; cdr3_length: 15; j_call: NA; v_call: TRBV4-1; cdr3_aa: CASSQGGRGPYEQYF
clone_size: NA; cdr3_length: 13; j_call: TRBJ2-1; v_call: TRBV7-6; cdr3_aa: CASSLGIGDEQFF
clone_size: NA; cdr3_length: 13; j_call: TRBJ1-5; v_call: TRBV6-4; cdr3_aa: CASSDGGNQPQHF
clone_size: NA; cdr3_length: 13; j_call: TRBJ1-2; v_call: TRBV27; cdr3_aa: CASSLSQGGGYTF
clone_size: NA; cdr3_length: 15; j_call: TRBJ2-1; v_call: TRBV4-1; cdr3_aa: CASSQGAAGGDEQFF
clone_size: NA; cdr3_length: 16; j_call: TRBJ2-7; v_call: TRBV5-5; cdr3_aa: CASSLDLGASSYEQYF
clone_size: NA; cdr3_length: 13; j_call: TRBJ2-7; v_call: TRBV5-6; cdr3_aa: CASSLAAGVEQYF
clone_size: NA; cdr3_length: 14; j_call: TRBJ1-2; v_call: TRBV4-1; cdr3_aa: CASSHPGSNYGYTF
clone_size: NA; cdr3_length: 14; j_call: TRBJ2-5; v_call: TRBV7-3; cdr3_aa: CASSLMARGETQYF
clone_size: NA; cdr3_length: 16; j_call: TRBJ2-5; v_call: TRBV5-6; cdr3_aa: CASSLGPRTRVQTHYF